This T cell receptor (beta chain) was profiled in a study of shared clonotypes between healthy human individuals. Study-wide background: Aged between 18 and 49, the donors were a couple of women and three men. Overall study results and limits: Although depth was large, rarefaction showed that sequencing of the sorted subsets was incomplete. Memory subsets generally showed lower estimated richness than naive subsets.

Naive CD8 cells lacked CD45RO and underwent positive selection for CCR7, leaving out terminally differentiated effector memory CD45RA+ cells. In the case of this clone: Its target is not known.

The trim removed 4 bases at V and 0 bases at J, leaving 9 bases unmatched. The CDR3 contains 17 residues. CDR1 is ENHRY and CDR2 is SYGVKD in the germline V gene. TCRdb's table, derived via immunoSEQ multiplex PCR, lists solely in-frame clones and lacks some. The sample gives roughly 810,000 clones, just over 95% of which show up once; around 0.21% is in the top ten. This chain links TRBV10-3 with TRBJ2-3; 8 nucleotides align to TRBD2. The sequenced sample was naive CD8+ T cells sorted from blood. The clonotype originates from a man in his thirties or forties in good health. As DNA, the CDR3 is TGTGCCATCAGTGCAGTAGTAGCGGGGACTAGCACAGATACGCAGTATTTT. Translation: CAISAVVAGTSTDTQYF.